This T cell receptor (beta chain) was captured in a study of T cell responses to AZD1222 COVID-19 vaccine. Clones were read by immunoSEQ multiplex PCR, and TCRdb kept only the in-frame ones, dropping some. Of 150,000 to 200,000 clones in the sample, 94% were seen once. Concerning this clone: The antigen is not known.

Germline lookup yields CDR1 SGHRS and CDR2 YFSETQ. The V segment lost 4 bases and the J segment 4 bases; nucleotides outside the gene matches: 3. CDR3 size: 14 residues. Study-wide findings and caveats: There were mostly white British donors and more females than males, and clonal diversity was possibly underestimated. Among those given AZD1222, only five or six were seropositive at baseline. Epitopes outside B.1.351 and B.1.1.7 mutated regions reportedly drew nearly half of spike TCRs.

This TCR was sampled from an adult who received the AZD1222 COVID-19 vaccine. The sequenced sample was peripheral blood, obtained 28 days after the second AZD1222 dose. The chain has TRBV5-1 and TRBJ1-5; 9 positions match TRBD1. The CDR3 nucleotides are TGCGCCAGCAGCCCAGGGACAGGGAATCAGCCCCAGCATTTT. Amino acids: CASSPGTGNQPQHF. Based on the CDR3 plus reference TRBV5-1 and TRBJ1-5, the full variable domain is KAGVTQTPRYLIKTRGQQVTLSCSPISGHRSVSWYQQTPGQGLQFLFEYFSETQRNKGNFPGRFSGRQFSNSRSEMNVSTLELGDSALYLCASSPGTGNQPQHFGDGTRLSIL.